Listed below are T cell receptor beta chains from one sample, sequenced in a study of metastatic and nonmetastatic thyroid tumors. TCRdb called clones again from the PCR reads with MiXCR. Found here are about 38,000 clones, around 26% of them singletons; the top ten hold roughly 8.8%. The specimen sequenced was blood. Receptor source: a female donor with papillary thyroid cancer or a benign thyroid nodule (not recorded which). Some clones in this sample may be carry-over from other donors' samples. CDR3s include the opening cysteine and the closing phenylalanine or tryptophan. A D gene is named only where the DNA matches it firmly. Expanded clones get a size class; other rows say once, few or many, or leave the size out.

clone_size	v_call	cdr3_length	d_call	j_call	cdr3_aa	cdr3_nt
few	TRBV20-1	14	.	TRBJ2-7	CSASKGEGFLEQYF	TGCAGTGCGAGCAAGGGTGAAGGCTTTCTCGAGCAGTACTTC
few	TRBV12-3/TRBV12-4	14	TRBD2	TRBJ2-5	CASSSGRAGKTQYF	TGTGCCAGCAGTTCCGGGAGGGCCGGAAAGACCCAGTACTTC
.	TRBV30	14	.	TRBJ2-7	CAWSGPGLLYEQYF	TGTGCCTGGAGTGGACCGGGACTGCTCTACGAGCAGTACTTC
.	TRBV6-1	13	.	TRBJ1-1	CASRQTSGAGAFF	TGTGCCAGCAGGCAGACTTCCGGGGCTGGAGCTTTCTTT
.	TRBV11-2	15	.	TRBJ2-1	CASSPQPGVSSEQFF	TGTGCCAGCAGCCCTCAACCGGGAGTTTCAAGTGAGCAGTTCTTC
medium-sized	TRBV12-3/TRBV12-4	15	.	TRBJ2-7	CASSRLSGSSYEQYF	TGTGCCAGCAGCCGCCTTAGCGGAAGCTCCTACGAGCAGTACTTC
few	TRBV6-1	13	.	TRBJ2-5	CASSCSGGETQYF	TGTGCCAGCAGCTGCTCTGGCGGAGAGACCCAGTACTTC
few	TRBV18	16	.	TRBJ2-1	CASSPSTGGSYNEQFF	TGTGCCAGCTCACCGTCGACAGGCGGCTCCTACAATGAGCAGTTCTTC
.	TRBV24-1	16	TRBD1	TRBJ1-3	CATSDSGTGMGNTIYF	TGTGCCACCAGTGATTCTGGGACAGGTATGGGAAACACCATATATTTT
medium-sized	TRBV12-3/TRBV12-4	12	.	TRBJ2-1	CASSPDSHEQFF	TGTGCCAGCAGTCCTGACTCACACGAGCAGTTCTTC
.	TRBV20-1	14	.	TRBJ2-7	CSARAFDYPYEQYF	TGCAGTGCTAGAGCGTTCGACTACCCCTACGAGCAGTACTTC
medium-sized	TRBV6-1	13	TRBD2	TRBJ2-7	CASRLADSYEQYF	TGTGCCAGCAGGCTAGCGGACTCCTACGAGCAGTACTTC
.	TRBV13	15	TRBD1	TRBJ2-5	CASSEAGTGYETQYF	TGTGCCAGCAGCGAAGCCGGGACAGGGTACGAGACCCAGTACTTC
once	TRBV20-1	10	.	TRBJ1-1	CGEEGAEAFF	TGCGGTGAGGAGGGGGCTGAAGCTTTCTTT
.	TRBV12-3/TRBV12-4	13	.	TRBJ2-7	CASSSMGTGEQYF	TGTGCCAGCAGCTCAATGGGGACGGGGGAGCAGTACTTC
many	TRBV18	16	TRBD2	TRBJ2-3	CASSPPASGVPDTQYF	TGTGCCAGCTCACCTCCGGCTAGCGGGGTTCCAGATACGCAGTATTTT
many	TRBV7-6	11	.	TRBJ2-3	CASSLEGPQYF	TGTGCCAGCAGCTTAGAGGGGCCGCAGTATTTT